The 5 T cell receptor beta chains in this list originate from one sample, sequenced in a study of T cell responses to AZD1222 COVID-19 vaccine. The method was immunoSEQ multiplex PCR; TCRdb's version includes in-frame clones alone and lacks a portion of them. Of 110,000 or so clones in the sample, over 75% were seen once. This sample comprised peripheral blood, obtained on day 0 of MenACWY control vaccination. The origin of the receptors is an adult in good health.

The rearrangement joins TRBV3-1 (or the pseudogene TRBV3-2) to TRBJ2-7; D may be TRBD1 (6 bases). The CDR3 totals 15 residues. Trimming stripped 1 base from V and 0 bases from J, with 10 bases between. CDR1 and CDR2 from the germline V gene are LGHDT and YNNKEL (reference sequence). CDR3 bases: TGTGCCAGCAGCCAAGTCAGGGGCAGCTCCTACGAGCAGTACTTC. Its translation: CASSQVRGSSYEQYF.

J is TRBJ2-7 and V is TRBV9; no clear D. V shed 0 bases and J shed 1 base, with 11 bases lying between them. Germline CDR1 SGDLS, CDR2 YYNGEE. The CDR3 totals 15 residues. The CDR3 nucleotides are TGTGCCAGCAGCGTAGCGTTGGACCCTTCCTACGAGCAGTACTTC. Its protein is CASSVALDPSYEQYF.

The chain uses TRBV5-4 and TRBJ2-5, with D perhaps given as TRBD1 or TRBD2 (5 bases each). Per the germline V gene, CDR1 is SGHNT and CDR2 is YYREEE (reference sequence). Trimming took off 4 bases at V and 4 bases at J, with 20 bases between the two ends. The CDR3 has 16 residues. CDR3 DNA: TGTGCCAGCAGCAAAAACCCGACTTTTGGGGGAGAGACCCAGTACTTC. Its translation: CASSKNPTFGGETQYF.

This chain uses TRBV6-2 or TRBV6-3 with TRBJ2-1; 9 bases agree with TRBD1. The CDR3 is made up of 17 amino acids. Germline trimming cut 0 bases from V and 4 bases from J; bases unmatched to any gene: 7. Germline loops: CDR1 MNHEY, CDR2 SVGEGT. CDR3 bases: TGTGCCAGCAGTTACTCGGCTTGGACAGGGGAGTACAATGAGCAGTTCTTC. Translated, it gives CASSYSAWTGEYNEQFF.

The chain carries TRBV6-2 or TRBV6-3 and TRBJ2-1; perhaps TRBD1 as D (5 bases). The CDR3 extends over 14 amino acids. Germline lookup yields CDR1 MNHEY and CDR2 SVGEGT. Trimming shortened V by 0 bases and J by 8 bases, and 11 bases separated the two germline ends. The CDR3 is CASSYSRLRDEQFF. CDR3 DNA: TGTGCCAGCAGTTACTCGAGACTCAGGGATGAGCAGTTCTTC.